What follows are 18 T cell receptor beta chains derived from one specimen sequenced in a study of tumor and adjacent non-tumor tissue in lung cancer. Three rounds of nested PCR, following a modified ARM-PCR protocol, produced the TCRbeta library. TCRdb fed the multiplex PCR reads into MiXCR, producing one record per CDR3 protein. Found here are approximately 100,000 distinct CDR3 sequences, 65% of them singletons; the top ten hold roughly 19%. The template was RNA from unsorted bulk tissue. The normal lung tissue was taken more than 3 cm from the tumor edge. Sequences were obtained from distant non-tumor lung tissue. The origin of the receptors is a man younger than 45 with non-small cell lung cancer.

In regard to this clonotype: A read error may be the cause here, since a much bigger clone is one base away. V usage is TRBV4-1 and J usage is TRBJ2-1, with unresolved D. CDR3 size: 14 residues. CDR1 MGHRA and CDR2 YSYEKL come from the germline V gene. V dropped 5 bases and J dropped 5 bases, with 13 bases sitting between them. This CDR3 reads CASSILGPNNEQFF. CDR3 sequence (DNA): TGCGCCAGCAGCATCCTTGGACCCAACAATGAGCAGTTCTTC.

Concerning this clonotype: At one end, the junction sequence differs from germline, possibly due to a read error. The chain employs TRBV20-1 and TRBJ2-2, with D possibly being TRBD1 or TRBD2 (6 bases each). Looked up from germline, CDR1 is DFQATT and CDR2 is SNEGSKA (reference sequence). This CDR3 is 12 amino acids long. CDR3 DNA: TGCAGCGCTCTGGGGGGCACCGGGGAGTTGTTTTTT. Encoded protein: CSALGGTGELFF.

This clonotype was picked up a small number of times. This may be a read error: a much more frequent sequence differs by one nucleotide. V is TRBV4-1 and J is TRBJ2-7; 7 positions match TRBD1. Germline CDR1 reads MGHRA; CDR2 reads YSYEKL. Trimming cost V 3 bases and J 6 bases; bases outside gene matches: 14. This CDR3 region has 16 residues. CDR3 sequence reads: CASSQPPGQMIFEQYF. CDR3 DNA sequence: TGCGCCAGCAGCCAGCCCCCGGGACAGATGATATTCGAGCAGTACTTC.

Concerning this clonotype: One junction end does not reproduce the germline sequence, and a read error may be involved. J is TRBJ2-7 and V is TRBV4-1; no firm D call. The CDR3 totals 14 residues. Per germline, CDR1 MGHRA and CDR2 YSYEKL. The CDR3 sequence: CASSHDSLSYEQYF. The DNA for the CDR3 is TGCGCCAGTAGCCATGATAGTCTCTCCTACGAGCAGTACTTC.

Note on this clonotype: One end of the junction is discordant with germline, which a read error may explain. Here the CDR3 reads CSAPKGVRDEQYF. CDR3 DNA: TGCAGTGCCCCGAAGGGGGTCCGAGACGAACAGTACTTC. The genes are TRBV20-1 and TRBJ2-7, with a tentative D call TRBD1 (6 bases). Germline V lookup: CDR1 DFQATT, CDR2 SNEGSKA (reference sequence). CDR3 length: 13 amino acids.

As for this clonotype: This CDR3 fails to terminate in the conserved phenylalanine or tryptophan, so it likely reflects a read error. No DNA is shown, since the ends of the CDR3 on it are uncertain; the CDR3 is the one TCRdb lists. The chain carries TRBV4-3 and TRBJ2-1; TRBD2 was called by the table and not checked on the DNA. From germline, CDR1 is LGHNA and CDR2 YSLEER. The CDR3 spans 16 residues, counting both ends. The CDR3 spells CASSQDRAGGGGEHFV.

On this clonotype itself: A read error may explain this, as a much larger clone is one base away. This rearrangement joins TRBV4-2 to TRBJ2-1; TRBD2 aligns across 8 bases. This CDR3 comprises 18 residues. Germline V lookup: CDR1 LGHNA, CDR2 YNFKEQ. For the CDR3, the DNA is TGTGCCAGCAGCCAAGAAGCCCTAGCGGGTTTAACCTACAATGAGCAGTCCTTC. Translation: CASSQEALAGLTYNEQSF.

This clonotype came up many times. The genes are TRBV5-5 and TRBJ2-7; the D gene could be TRBD1 or TRBD2 (5 bases each). Per germline, CDR1 SGHKS and CDR2 YYEKEE (reference sequence). V was shortened by 3 bases and J by 0 bases, with 13 bases between the two germline ends. The CDR3 is 15 residues long. The CDR3 sequence: CASSWSGGSSYEQYF. The CDR3 DNA is TGTGCCAGCAGCTGGAGTGGGGGTAGCTCCTACGAGCAGTACTTC.

Note on this clonotype: A much larger clone differs by one base, so this may be a read error. The rearrangement joins TRBV12-3 or TRBV12-4 to TRBJ2-7, with 11 bases that match TRBD1. CDR3 size: 14 residues. The V segment lost 10 bases and the J segment 5 bases; nucleotides outside the gene matches: 10. The CDR3, as DNA: TGTGCCAACAGCCGGACAGGGGGCTCTAACGAGCAGTACTTC. It yields the protein CANSRTGGSNEQYF.

This clonotype occurred many times. This rearrangement joins TRBV12-3 or TRBV12-4 to TRBJ1-4, with unresolved D. The CDR3 totals 12 residues. V was pared by 5 bases and J by 4 bases, with 5 bases between. CDR3: CASSAINEKLFF. In DNA, the CDR3 is TGTGCCAGCAGTGCCATTAATGAAAAACTGTTTTTT.

Concerning this clonotype itself: An end of the junction differs from the germline gene, which may be a read error. The V and J genes are TRBV5-6 and TRBJ2-5, with D hard to call. The CDR3 is made up of 14 amino acids. Germline CDR1 and CDR2: SGHDT and YYEEEE. The CDR3 is CASSLVGSEETQYF. CDR3 coding DNA: TGTGCCAGCAGCTTGGTAGGGTCGGAAGAGACCCAATACTTC.

About this clonotype itself: One end of the junction does not line up with germline, which may come from a read error. The chain uses TRBV29-1 and TRBJ1-1, with D perhaps TRBD1 (6 bases). This CDR3 has 15 residues. CDR1 and CDR2 (germline): SQVTM, ANQGSEA. The DNA for the CDR3 is TGCAGCGTTCATCTCCGGGACATGGAGAACACTGAAGCTCTCTTT. Amino acids: CSVHLRDMENTEALF. The whole variable domain, remainder taken from reference TRBV29-1 and TRBJ1-1, is SAVISQKPSRDICQRGTSLTIQCQVDSQVTMMFWYRQQPGQSLTLIATANQGSEATYESGFVIDKFPISRPNLTFSTLTVSNMSPEDSSIYLCSVHLRDMENTEALFGQGTRLTVV.

This clonotype has ten or more counts. The chain couples TRBV4-1 to TRBJ1-5; D remains ambiguous. With 2 bases removed from V and 1 base from J, the gap between germline ends came to 6 bases. This CDR3 is 14 amino acids long. The germline gives CDR1 MGHRA, CDR2 YSYEKL. DNA of the CDR3: TGCGCCAGCAGCCAACGGGAGAGCAATCAGCCCCAGCATTTT. It translates to CASSQRESNQPQHF.

Of note for this clonotype: This may stem from a read error, because a much larger clone lies one nucleotide away. The CDR3 loop reads CASSDFNRDNEQFF. The DNA of the CDR3 is TGTGCCAGCAGTGATTTCAACCGGGACAATGAGCAGTTCTTC. The rearrangement joins TRBV24-1 to TRBJ2-1, with D unclear. There are 14 residues in the CDR3. Germline values: CDR1 KGHDR, CDR2 SFDVKD.

This chain joins TRBV11-2 and TRBJ2-4; 9 bases agree with TRBD1. The trim removed 5 bases at V and 8 bases at J, leaving 7 bases unmatched. This CDR3 region has 14 residues. Germline V CDR1 and CDR2: SGHAT, FQNNGV. CDR3 loop: CASSATDRGYIQYF. The CDR3, as DNA: TGTGCCAGCAGCGCCACGGACAGGGGTTACATTCAGTACTTC. Complete variable domain (other parts from reference TRBV11-2 and TRBJ2-4): EAGVAQSPRYKIIEKRQSVAFWCNPISGHATLYWYQQILGQGPKLLIQFQNNGVVDDSQLPKDRFSAERLKGVDSTLKIQPAKLEDSAVYLCASSATDRGYIQYFGAGTRLSVL.

There are a few counts of this clonotype. The chain links TRBV11-2 to TRBJ1-1; D ambiguous. CDR1 is SGHAT, CDR2 FQNNGV, per germline. There are 13 residues in the CDR3. V was trimmed by 2 bases and J by 8 bases, leaving 12 bases between them. Here the CDR3 DNA reads TGTGCCAGCAGCTTAAAGCCCTCAGGCGAAGCTTTCTTT. It yields the protein CASSLKPSGEAFF.

Details on this clonotype: A much larger clone sits a single nucleotide away, making a read error possible. J is TRBJ2-1 and V is TRBV24-1, with D possibly TRBD1 on 6 matching bases. From germline, CDR1 is KGHDR and CDR2 SFDVKD. The CDR3 is 13 residues long. As DNA, the CDR3 is TGTGCCATCAGTGATTCGATAGGGGGTGAGCAGTTCTTC. It specifies CAISDSIGGEQFF.

On this clonotype: One end of the junction varies from germline; a read error may be responsible. J is TRBJ2-7 and V is TRBV29-1; 8 nucleotides match TRBD2. CDR3 size: 13 residues. Germline CDR1 reads SQVTM; CDR2 reads ANQGSEA. CDR3 DNA: TGCAGCTACATTAGCGGGACAACCTATGAGCAGTACTTC. It is translated as CSYISGTTYEQYF.